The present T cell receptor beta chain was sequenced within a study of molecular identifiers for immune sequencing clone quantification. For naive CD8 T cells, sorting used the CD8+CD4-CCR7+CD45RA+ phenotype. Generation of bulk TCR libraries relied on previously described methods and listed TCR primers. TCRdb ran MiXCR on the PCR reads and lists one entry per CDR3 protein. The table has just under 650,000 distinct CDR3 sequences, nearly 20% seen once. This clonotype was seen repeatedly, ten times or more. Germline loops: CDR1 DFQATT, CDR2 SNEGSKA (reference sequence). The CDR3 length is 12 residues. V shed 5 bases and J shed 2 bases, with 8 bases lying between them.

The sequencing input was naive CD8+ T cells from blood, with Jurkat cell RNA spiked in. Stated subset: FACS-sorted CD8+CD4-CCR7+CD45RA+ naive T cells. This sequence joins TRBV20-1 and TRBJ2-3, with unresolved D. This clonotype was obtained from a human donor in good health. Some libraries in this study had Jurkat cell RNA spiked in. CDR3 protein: CSAPIYTDTQYF. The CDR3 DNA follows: TGCAGTGCTCCCATATACACAGATACGCAGTATTTT.